Following are 5 T cell receptor beta chains from one sample sequenced in a study of T cell repertoires in cytomegalovirus infection. TCRdb reprocessed the reads via MiXCR and lists one record per CDR3 protein. This sample has more than 650,000 distinct CDR3 sequences; approximately 40% occur once, and the top ten carry under 3%. Specimen: PBMCs. These receptors were taken from a human donor in good health (CMV status not recorded). Some clones in this sample may be carry-over from other donors' samples.

This clonotype was detected a few times. V and J are TRBV9 and TRBJ2-1, with 7 bases lining up with TRBD2. The V and J ends lost 3 bases and 6 bases, in that order; junction bases with no gene match: 9. CDR1 and CDR2 from the germline V gene are SGDLS and YYNGEE. This CDR3 is 15 amino acids long. The CDR3 DNA reads as TGTGCCAGCAGCGCGGCGGGAGAAATCTTCAATGAGCAGTTCTTC. Amino acids: CASSAAGEIFNEQFF.

This clonotype was counted a few times. The chain couples TRBV6-1 to TRBJ1-5, with D perhaps TRBD1 (6 bases). V was cut by 8 bases and J by 4 bases, with 18 bases left in between. CDR1 and CDR2 (germline): MNHNS, SASEGT. CDR3 length equals 15 residues. CDR3 nucleotide sequence: TGTGCCAGCCGCGAACAGGGACTTTGGAATCAGCCCCAGCATTTT. Amino acid sequence: CASREQGLWNQPQHF.

Here the CDR3 DNA reads TGCAGTGCTAGGGCGAATACGGAGGGCGAGCAGTACTTC. Translation: CSARANTEGEQYF. The rearrangement links TRBV20-1 to TRBJ2-7; D perhaps matches TRBD2 (6 bases). In germline, CDR1 is DFQATT, CDR2 SNEGSKA (reference sequence). Between the trimmed V and J ends, which lost 3 bases and 6 bases, there was a span of 15 bases. The CDR3 spans 13 residues.

The chain employs TRBV20-1 and TRBJ1-3; D gene uncertain. Germline CDR1 reads DFQATT; CDR2 reads SNEGSKA (reference sequence). V lost 0 bases and J lost 2, with 8 bases in between. CDR3 size: 14 residues. The CDR3 DNA reads as TGCAGTGCTAGAGATATGTCCCCTGGAAACACCATATATTTT. Amino acids: CSARDMSPGNTIYF.

The chain links TRBV5-1 to TRBJ2-1; tentatively, D is TRBD2 (6 bases). The CDR3 runs to 15 residues. Germline V lookup: CDR1 SGHRS, CDR2 YFSETQ. Trimming cost V 0 bases and J 5 bases, with 12 bases left between them. The CDR3 nucleotides are TGCGCCAGCAGCTTGGGGCTAGCGCCGAACAATGAGCAGTTCTTC. As protein: CASSLGLAPNNEQFF.